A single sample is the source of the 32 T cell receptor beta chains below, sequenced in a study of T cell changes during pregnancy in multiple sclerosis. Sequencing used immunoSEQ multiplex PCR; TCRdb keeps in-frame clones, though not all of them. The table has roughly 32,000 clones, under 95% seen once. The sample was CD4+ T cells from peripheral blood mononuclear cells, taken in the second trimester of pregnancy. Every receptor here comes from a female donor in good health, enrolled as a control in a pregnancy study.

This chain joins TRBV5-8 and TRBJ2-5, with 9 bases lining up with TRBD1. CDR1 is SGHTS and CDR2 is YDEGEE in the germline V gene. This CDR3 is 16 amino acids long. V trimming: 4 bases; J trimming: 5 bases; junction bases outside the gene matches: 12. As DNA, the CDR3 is TGTGCCAGCAGCGCCGGGACAGGGAAGGATAGTGAGACCCAGTACTTC. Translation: CASSAGTGKDSETQYF.

CDR3 region: CASSVQGDGYTF. The DNA for the CDR3 is TGTGCCAGCTCAGTACAGGGCGACGGCTACACCTTC. The gene calls are TRBV18 and TRBJ1-2, with a weak D call TRBD1 (6 bases). CDR1 is KGHSH, CDR2 LQKENI, per germline. This CDR3 comprises 12 residues. Between the trimmed V and J ends, which lost 5 bases and 8 bases, there was a span of 12 bases. The full variable domain, its missing parts supplied by reference TRBV18 and TRBJ1-2, is NAGVMQNPRHLVRRRGQEARLRCSPMKGHSHVYWYRQLPEEGLKFMVYLQKENIIDESGMPKERFSAEFPKEGPSILRIQQVVRGDSAAYFCASSVQGDGYTFGSGTRLTVV.

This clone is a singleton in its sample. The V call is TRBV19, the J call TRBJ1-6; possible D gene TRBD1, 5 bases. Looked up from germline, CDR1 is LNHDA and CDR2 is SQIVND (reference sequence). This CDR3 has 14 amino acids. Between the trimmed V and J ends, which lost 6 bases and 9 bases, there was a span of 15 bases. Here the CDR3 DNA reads TGTGCCAGTAGCCCGTCAGGGTATGGTTCACCCCTCCACTTT. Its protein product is CASSPSGYGSPLHF.

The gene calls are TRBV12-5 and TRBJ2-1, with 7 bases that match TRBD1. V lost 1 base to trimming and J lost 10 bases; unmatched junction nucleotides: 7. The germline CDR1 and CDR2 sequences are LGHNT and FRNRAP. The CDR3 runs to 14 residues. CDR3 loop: CASGLAGPRGEQFF. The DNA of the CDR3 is TGTGCTAGTGGTTTGGCCGGGCCCAGGGGGGAGCAGTTCTTC. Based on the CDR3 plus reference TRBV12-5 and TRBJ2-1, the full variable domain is DARVTQTPRHKVTEMGQEVTMRCQPILGHNTVFWYRQTMMQGLELLAYFRNRAPLDDSGMPKDRFSAEMPDATLATLKIQPSEPRDSAVYFCASGLAGPRGEQFFGPGTRLTVL.

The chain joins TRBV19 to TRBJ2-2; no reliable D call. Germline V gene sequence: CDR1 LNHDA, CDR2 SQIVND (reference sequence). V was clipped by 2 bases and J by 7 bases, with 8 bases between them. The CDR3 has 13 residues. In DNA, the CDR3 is TGTGCCAGTAGTATATCCAGTATCGGGGAGCTGTTTTTT. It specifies CASSISSIGELFF. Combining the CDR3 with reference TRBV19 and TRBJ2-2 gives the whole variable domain DGGITQSPKYLFRKEGQNVTLSCEQNLNHDAMYWYRQDPGQGLRLIYYSQIVNDFQKGDIAEGYSVSREKKESFPLTVTSAQKNPTAFYLCASSISSIGELFFGEGSRLTVL.

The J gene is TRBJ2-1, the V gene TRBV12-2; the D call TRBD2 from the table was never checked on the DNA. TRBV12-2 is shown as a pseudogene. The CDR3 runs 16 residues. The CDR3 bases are TGTGCAAGTCGCTACCCTCTCACGAGCTCCTACAATGAGCAGTTCTTC. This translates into CASRYPLTSSYNEQFF.

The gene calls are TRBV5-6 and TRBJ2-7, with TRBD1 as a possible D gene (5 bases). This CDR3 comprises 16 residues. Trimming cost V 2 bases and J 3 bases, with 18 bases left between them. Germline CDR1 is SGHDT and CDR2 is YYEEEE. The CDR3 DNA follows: TGTGCCAGCAGCTTTCAAACCCGACAGCACAGCTACGAGCAGTACTTC. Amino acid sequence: CASSFQTRQHSYEQYF. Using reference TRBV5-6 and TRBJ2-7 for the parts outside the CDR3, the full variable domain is DAGVTQSPTHLIKTRGQQVTLRCSPKSGHDTVSWYQQALGQGPQFIFQYYEEEERQRGNFPDRFSGHQFPNYSSELNVNALLLGDSALYLCASSFQTRQHSYEQYFGPGTRLTVT.

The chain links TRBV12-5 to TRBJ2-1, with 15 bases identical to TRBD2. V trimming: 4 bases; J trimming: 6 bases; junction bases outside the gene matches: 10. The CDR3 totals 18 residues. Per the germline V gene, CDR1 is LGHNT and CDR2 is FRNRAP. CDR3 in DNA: TGTGCTAGTGGTTCGGGCGGACTAGCGGGAGGGTTTGGCAATGAGCAGTTCTTC. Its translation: CASGSGGLAGGFGNEQFF.

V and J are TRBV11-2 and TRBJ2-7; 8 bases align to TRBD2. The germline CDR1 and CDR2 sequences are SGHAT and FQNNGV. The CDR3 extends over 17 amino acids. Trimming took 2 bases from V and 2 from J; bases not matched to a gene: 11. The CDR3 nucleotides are TGTGCCAGCAGCTTAACGGCTAGCGGGTATCCCCCCTACGAGCAGTACTTC. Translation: CASSLTASGYPPYEQYF.

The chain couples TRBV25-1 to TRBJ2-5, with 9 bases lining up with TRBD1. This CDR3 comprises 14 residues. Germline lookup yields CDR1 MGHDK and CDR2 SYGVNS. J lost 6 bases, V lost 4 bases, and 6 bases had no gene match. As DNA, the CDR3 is TGTGCCAGCAGTGCCTCCGGACAGGGGAAGACCCAGTACTTC. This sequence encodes CASSASGQGKTQYF.

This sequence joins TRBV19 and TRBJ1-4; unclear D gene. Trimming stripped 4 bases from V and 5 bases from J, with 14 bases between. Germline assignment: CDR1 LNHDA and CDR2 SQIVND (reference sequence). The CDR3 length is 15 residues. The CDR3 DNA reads TGTGCCAGTAGTACGGGAGGGCAGATCAATGAAAAACTGTTTTTT. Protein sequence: CASSTGGQINEKLFF.

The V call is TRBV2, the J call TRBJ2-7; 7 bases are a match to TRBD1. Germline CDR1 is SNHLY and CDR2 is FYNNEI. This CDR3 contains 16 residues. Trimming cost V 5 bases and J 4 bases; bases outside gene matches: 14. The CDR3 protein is CASSPTRGQATYEQYF. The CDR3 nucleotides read TGTGCCAGCAGTCCTACCAGAGGACAGGCGACATACGAGCAGTACTTC.

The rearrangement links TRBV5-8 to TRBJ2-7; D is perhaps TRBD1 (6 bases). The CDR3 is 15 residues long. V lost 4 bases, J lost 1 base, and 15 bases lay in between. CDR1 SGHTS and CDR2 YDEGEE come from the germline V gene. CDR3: CASSSHRVGSYEQYF. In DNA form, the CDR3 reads TGTGCCAGCAGCAGCCACAGGGTTGGGTCCTACGAGCAGTACTTC.

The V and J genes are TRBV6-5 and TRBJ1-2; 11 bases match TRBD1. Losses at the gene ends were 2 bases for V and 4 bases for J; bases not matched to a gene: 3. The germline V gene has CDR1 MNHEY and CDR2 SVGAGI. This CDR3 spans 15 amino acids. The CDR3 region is CASSYQGQGVYGYTF. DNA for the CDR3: TGTGCCAGCAGTTACCAGGGACAGGGGGTCTATGGCTACACCTTC.

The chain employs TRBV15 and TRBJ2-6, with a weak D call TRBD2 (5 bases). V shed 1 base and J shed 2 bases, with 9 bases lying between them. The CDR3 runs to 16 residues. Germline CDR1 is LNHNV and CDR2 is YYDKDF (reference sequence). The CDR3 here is CATSRGEGPGANVLTF. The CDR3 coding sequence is TGTGCCACCAGCAGAGGCGAGGGCCCTGGGGCCAACGTCCTGACTTTC.

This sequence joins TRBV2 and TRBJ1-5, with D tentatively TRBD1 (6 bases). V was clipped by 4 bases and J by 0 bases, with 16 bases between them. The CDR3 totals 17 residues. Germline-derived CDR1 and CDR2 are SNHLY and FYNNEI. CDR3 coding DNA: TGTGCCAGCAGTGTAAACCCGGGACATAATAGCAATCAGCCCCAGCATTTT. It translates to CASSVNPGHNSNQPQHF.

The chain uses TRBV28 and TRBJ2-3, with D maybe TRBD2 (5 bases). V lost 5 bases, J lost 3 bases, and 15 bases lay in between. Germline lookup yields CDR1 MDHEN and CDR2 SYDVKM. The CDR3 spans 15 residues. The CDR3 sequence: CASSTLAGGTDTQYF. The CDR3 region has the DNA TGTGCCAGCAGTACCCTTGCGGGTGGGACAGATACGCAGTATTTT.

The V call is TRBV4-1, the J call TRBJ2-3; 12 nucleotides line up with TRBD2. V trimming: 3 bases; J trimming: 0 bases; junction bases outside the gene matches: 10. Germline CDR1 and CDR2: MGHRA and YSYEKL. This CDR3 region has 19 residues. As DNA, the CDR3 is TGCGCCAGCAGCCATCTTCGGACTAGCGGGAACCCTAGCACAGATACGCAGTATTTT. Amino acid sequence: CASSHLRTSGNPSTDTQYF.

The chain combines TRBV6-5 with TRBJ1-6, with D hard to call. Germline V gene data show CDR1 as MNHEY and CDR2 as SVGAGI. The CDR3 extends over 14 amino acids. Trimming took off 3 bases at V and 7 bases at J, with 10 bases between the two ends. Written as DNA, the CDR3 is TGTGCCAGCAGTTATCTGAGTCGGAATTCACCCCTCCACTTT. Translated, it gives CASSYLSRNSPLHF.

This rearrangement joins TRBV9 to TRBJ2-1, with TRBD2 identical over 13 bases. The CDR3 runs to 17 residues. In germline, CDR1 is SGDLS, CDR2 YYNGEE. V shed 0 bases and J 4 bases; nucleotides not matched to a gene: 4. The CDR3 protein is CASSVVGTSGTYNEQFF. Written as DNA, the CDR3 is TGTGCCAGCAGCGTAGTCGGGACTAGCGGGACATACAATGAGCAGTTCTTC.

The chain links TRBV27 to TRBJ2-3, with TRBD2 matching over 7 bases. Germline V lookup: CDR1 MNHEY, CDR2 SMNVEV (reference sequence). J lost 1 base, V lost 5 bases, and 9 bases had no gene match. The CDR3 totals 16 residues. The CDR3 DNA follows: TGTGCCAGCAGTCAACACGTGGGGGGGGGCACAGATACGCAGTATTTT. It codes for CASSQHVGGGTDTQYF.

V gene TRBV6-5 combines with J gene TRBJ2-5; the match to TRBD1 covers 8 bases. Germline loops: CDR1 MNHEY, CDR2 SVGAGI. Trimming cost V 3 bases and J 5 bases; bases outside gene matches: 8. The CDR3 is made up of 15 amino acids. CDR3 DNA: TGTGCCAGCAGTTATGGACAGGGCGTTCGGGAGACCCAGTACTTC. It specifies CASSYGQGVRETQYF.

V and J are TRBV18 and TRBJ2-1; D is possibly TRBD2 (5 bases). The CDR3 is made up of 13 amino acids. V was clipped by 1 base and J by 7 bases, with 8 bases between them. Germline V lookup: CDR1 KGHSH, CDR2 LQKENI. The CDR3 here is CASSPLWENEQFF. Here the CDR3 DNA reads TGTGCCAGCTCACCACTTTGGGAGAATGAGCAGTTCTTC.

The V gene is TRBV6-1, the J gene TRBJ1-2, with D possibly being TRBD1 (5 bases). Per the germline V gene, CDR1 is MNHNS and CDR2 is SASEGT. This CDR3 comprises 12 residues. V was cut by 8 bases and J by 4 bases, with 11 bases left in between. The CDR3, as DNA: TGTGCCAGCTCAGGGTATTCCTATGGCTACACCTTC. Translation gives CASSGYSYGYTF.

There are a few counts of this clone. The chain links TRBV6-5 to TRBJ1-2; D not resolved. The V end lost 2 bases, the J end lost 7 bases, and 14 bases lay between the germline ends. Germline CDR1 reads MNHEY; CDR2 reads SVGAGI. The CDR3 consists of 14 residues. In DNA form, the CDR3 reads TGTGCCAGCAGTTACGCCGCGGTATCGGGTGGCTACACCTTC. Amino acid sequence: CASSYAAVSGGYTF.

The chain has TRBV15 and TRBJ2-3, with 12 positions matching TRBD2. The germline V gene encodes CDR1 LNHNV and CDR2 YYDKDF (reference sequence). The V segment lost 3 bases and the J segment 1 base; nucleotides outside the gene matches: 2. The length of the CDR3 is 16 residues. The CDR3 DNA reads TGTGCCACCAGCAGTAGACTAGCGGGAGGCACAGATACGCAGTATTTT. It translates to CATSSRLAGGTDTQYF. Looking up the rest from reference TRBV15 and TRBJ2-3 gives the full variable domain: DAMVIQNPRYQVTQFGKPVTLSCSQTLNHNVMYWYQQKSSQAPKLLFHYYDKDFNNEADTPDNFQSRRPNTSFCFLDIRSPGLGDTAMYLCATSSRLAGGTDTQYFGPGTRLTVL.

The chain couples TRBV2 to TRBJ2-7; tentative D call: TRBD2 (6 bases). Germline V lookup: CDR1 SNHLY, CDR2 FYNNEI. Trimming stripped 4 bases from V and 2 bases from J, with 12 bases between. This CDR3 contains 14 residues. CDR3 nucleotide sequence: TGTGCCAGCAGTGTGCGACTAGTTACCTACGAGCAGTACTTC. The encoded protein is CASSVRLVTYEQYF.

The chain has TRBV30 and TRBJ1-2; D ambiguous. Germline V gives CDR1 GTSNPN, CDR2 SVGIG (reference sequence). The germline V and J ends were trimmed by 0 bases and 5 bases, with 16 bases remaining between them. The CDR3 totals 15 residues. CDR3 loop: CAWSVQYGTRYGYTF. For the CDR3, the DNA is TGTGCCTGGAGTGTACAGTACGGCACTAGATATGGCTACACCTTC.

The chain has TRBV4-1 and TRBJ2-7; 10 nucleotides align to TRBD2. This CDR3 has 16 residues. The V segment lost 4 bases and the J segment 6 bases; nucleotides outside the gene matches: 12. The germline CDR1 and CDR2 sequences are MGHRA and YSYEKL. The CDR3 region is CASSPVGLADPLEQYF. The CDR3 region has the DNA TGCGCCAGCAGCCCTGTTGGACTAGCGGATCCTCTCGAGCAGTACTTC.

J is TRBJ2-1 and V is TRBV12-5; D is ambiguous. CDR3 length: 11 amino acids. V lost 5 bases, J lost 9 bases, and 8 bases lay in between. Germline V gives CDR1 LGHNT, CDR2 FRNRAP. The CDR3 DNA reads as TGTGCTAGTGGTCTCGTGCGTGAGCAGTTCTTC. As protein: CASGLVREQFF.

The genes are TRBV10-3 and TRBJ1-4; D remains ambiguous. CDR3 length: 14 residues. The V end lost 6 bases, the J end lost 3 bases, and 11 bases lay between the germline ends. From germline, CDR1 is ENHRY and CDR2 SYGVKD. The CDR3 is CAIRPGASNEKLFF. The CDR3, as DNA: TGTGCCATCAGGCCAGGTGCTTCTAATGAAAAACTGTTTTTT.

This CDR3 is CAIRGTATNEKLFF. The CDR3 bases are TGTGCCATCAGGGGCACGGCAACTAATGAAAAACTGTTTTTT. This sequence joins TRBV10-3 and TRBJ1-4; D ambiguous. Between the trimmed V and J ends, which lost 6 bases and 0 bases, there was a span of 8 bases. Germline values: CDR1 ENHRY, CDR2 SYGVKD. This CDR3 is 14 amino acids long.